This T cell receptor (beta chain) was captured in a study of CD8 T cells in Susac syndrome. Findings of the study overall: Peak Susac CD8+ clonal expansion was seen in TEMRA cells and active patients. The study identified sixteen and five Susac-specific public clones in total CD8+ and CD8+ TEMRA repertoires.

The V and J ends lost 8 bases and 8 bases respectively, with 27 bases between them. The CDR3 sequence is 17 residues long. Germline CDR1 and CDR2: MNHEY and SVGEGT. About this clonotype itself: Its specificity is not known.

After extraction with the RNeasy kit, roughly 0.45 to 1 ug of the RNA was reverse transcribed using random hexamers. The CDR3 of TCR beta was amplified by immunoSEQ multiplex PCR across 54 Vbeta and 13 Jbeta. TCRdb independently ran MiXCR on the immunoSEQ multiplex PCR reads; one entry per CDR3 protein. This sample has some 97,000 distinct CDR3 sequences, with about 95% found just once. The sequence derives from a human donor with Susac syndrome. This chain uses TRBV6-2 or TRBV6-3 with TRBJ1-4; perhaps TRBD1 as D (6 bases). Sample: CD8+ T cells from PBMCs. The CDR3 reads CASYSSGHPLADEKLFF. In nucleotides, the CDR3 is TGTGCCAGCTACTCCTCGGGACACCCCTTGGCGGACGAAAAACTGTTTTTT.